The TCR beta chain under discussion was sequenced for a study of T cell clonotyping in hematopoietic cell transplantation. Details on this clone: Its antigen is currently unknown.

The length of the CDR3 is 14 residues. V trimming: 5 bases; J trimming: 5 bases; junction bases outside the gene matches: 8. CDR1 is MDHEN, CDR2 SYDVKM, per germline. Study observations and caveats: At the given depth, recipient repertoires were over 95% de novo clonotypes. Graft donor and pretransplant recipient Inverse Simpson Index values predicted broader posttransplant TCR diversity. Pathologically expanded recipient clonotypes increased progressively from day 30 to day 180 as diversity fell. CD4 and CD8 repertoire contributions could not be separated without sorting.

Using immunoSEQ multiplex PCR, the repertoire was profiled, and TCRdb retains in-frame clones only, with some absent. Of more than 65,000 clones in the sample, roughly 94% were seen once. V usage is TRBV28 and J usage is TRBJ1-1; 7 bases align to TRBD1. The sample taken for sequencing was peripheral blood mononuclear cells. This clonotype was obtained from a man over 45 in good health. Some clones in this sample may be carry-over from other donors' samples. The CDR3 DNA reads TGTGCCAGCAGTGCAGGGGGGGGCGAGACTGAAGCTTTCTTT. Translated: CASSAGGGETEAFF.